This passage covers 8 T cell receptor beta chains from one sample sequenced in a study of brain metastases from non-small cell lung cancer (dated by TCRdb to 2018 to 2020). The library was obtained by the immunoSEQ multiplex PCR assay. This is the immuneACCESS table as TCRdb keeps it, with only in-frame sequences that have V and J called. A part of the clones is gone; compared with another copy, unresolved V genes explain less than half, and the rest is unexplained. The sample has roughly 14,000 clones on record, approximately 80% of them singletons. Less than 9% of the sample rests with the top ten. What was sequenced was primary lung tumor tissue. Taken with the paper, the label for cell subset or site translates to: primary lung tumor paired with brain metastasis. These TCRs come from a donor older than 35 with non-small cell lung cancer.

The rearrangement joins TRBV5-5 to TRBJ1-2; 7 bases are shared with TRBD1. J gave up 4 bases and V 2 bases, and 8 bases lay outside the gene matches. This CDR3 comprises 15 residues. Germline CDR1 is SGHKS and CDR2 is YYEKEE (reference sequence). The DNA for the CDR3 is TGTGCCAGCAGCTTAATGACAGGGTTCACCTATGGCTACACCTTC. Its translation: CASSLMTGFTYGYTF.

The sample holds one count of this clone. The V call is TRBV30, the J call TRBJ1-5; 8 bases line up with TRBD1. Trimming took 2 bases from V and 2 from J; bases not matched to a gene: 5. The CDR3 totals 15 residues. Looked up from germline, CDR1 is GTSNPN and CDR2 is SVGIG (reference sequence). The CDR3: CAWSSQGAGNQPQHF. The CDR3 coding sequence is TGTGCCTGGAGTTCCCAGGGGGCGGGCAATCAGCCCCAGCATTTT.

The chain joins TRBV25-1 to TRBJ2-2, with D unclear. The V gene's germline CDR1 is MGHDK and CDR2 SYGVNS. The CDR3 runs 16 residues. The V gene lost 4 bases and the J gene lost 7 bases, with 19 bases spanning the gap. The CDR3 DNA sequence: TGTGCCAGCAGTGCTAAGTTTAAAGGGCGAAACGGGGAGCTGTTTTTT. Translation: CASSAKFKGRNGELFF.

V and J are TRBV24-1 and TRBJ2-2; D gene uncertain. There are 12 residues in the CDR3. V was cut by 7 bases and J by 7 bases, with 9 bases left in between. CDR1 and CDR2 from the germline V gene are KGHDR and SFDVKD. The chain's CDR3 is CATRRANGELFF. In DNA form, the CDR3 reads TGTGCCACCAGGAGAGCTAACGGGGAGCTGTTTTTT.

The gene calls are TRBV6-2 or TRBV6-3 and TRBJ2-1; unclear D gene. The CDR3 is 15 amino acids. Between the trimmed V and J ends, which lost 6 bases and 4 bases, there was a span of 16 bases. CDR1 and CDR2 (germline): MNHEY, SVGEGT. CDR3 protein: CASSDPSGPYNEQFF. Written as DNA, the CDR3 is TGTGCCAGCAGCGACCCCTCTGGTCCGTACAATGAGCAGTTCTTC.

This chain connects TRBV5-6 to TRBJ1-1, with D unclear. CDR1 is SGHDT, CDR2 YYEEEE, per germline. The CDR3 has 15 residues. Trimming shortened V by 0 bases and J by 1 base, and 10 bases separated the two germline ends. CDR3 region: CASSLGLGSNTEAFF. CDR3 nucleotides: TGTGCCAGCAGCTTGGGGTTGGGATCGAACACTGAAGCTTTCTTT.

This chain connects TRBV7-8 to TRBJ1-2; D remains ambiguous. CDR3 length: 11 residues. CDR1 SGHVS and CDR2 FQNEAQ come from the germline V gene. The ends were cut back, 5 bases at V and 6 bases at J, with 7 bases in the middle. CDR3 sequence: CASSLRDGYTF. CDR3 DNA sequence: TGTGCCAGCAGCCTTCGGGATGGCTACACCTTC. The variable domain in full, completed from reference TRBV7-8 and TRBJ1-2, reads GAGVSQSPRYKVAKRGQDVALRCDPISGHVSLFWYQQALGQGPEFLTYFQNEAQLDKSGLPSDRFFAERPEGSVSTLKIQRTQQEDSAVYLCASSLRDGYTFGSGTRLTVV.

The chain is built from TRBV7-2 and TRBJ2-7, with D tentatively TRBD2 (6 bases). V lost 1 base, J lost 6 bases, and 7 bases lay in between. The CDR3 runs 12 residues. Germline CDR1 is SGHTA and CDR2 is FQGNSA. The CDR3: CASSLGRGEQYF. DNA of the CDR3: TGTGCCAGCAGCTTAGGGCGGGGCGAGCAGTACTTC.